This T cell receptor beta chain was sequenced during a study of T cells in Graves' hyperthyroidism and ophthalmopathy. There are many counts of this clonotype. The V gene end was trimmed by 3 bases and the J gene end by 3 bases; junction bases not matched to a gene: 4. The CDR3 contains 14 residues. There were TCR beta CDR3 regions amplified from RNA transcripts. Primed by the HTBI set, a first-round RT-PCR was run on the TCR CDR3. MiXCR was run by TCRdb on the multiplex PCR reads, yielding one entry per CDR3 protein. The sample records under 250,000 distinct CDR3 sequences, roughly a sixth being singletons.

V and J are TRBV12-3 or TRBV12-4 and TRBJ1-1; TRBD1 agrees at 7 bases. The clonotype comes from a woman aged 45-65 years with Graves' hyperthyroidism. The source material was blood. Written as DNA, the CDR3 is TGTGCCAGCAGTTTCTTCAGGGGGGACACTGAAGCTTTCTTT. It translates to CASSFFRGDTEAFF.